This TCR beta chain was captured by sequencing in a study of T cells after yellow fever vaccination. The study's findings and limits: Subsequent to the booster, the majority of primary-vaccination clones reappeared (96% CD4, approximately 85% CD8). Just a small share of clonotypes turned up in the CD4 compartment as well as the CD8 compartment.

This clonotype appeared many times. Its antigen is undetermined. Universal primer sites and UMIs were introduced during 5'RACE template-switching synthesis of TCR cDNA. TCRdb re-derived calls from the 5' RACE reads in MiXCR, one entry per CDR3 protein. This table holds 150,000 to 200,000 distinct CDR3 sequences, about 6% found once. The CDR3 is made up of 14 amino acids. The V gene end was trimmed by 7 bases and the J gene end by 2 bases; junction bases not matched to a gene: 7. The TCR originated in a man aged 18 to 30 who received the YFV17D yellow fever vaccine. Sequences were derived from CD4+ T cells sorted from PBMCs, sampled on the day of the first yellow fever vaccination. V is TRBV12-3 or TRBV12-4 and J is TRBJ2-5; 7 bases agree with TRBD1. The CDR3 loop reads CASTSHRGQETQYF. CDR3 bases: TGTGCCAGCACTTCCCACAGGGGACAAGAGACCCAGTACTTC.